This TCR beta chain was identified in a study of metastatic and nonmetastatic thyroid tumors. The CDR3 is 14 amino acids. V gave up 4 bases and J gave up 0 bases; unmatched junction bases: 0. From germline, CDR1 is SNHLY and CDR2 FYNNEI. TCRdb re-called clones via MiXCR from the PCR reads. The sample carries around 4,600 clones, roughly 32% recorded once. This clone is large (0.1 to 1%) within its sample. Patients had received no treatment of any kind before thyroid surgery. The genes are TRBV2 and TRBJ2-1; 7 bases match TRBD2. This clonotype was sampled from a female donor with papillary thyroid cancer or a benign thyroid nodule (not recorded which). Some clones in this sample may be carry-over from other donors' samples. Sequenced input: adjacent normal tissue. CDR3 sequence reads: CASSASGSYNEQFF. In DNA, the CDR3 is TGTGCCAGCAGTGCTAGCGGCTCCTACAATGAGCAGTTCTTC.